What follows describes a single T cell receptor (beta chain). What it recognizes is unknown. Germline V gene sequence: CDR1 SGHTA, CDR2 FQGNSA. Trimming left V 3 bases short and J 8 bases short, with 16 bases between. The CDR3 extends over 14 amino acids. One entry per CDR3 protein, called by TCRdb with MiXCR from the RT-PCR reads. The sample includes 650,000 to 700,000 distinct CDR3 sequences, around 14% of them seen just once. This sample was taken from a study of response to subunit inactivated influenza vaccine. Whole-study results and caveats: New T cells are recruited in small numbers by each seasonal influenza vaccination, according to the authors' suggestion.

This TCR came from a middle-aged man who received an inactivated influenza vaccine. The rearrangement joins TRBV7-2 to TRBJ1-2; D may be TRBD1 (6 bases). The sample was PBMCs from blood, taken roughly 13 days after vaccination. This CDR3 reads CASSLGQGRVGYTF. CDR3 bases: TGTGCCAGCAGCTTGGGGCAGGGGAGGGTAGGCTACACCTTC.